The source of this TCR beta chain is a study of OX40 agonist ivuxolimab in advanced cancers. Sequencing used immunoSEQ multiplex PCR; TCRdb keeps in-frame clones, though not all of them. Seen here are about 26,000 clones, 70% to 90% observed once, and the top ten hold just under 20%. Germline CDR1 is SGHRS and CDR2 is YFSETQ. The CDR3 totals 12 residues. Trimming left V 3 bases short and J 5 bases short, with 9 bases between. Material: CD4+ or CD8+ T cells sorted from blood, obtained in a trial of the OX40 agonist ivuxolimab. This sequence was found in an adult with an advanced solid tumor such as melanoma, head and neck, liver or kidney cancer. V usage is TRBV5-1 and J usage is TRBJ2-7; TRBD1 might be the D (5 bases). The CDR3 region has the DNA TGCGCCAGCAGCTCGTCGACAGACGAGCAGTACTTC. Encoded protein: CASSSSTDEQYF.